Listed below are T cell receptor beta chains from one sample, sequenced in a study of blood T cell repertoires in COVID-19. Profiling relied on immunoSEQ multiplex PCR, and the TCRdb table lists in-frame clones only, not all of them. The repertoire consists of around 200,000 clones, with 85% to 90% occurring once and the leading ten covering around 20%. The sample comprised peripheral blood. These receptors originate from a man between 65 and 85 years old with active or convalescent COVID-19. CDR3s include the opening cysteine and the closing phenylalanine or tryptophan. The D gene is left open where the match is weak. Only part of the rows carry a size: once, few, many, or a class if the clone is expanded.

abundance: -; v_gene: TRBV5-1; j_gene: TRBJ1-4; d_gene: TRBD1; CDR3aa: CASSSRDRTFKPFF; CDR3nt: TGCGCCAGCAGCTCCCGGGACAGGACGTTCAAACCGTTTTTT
abundance: -; v_gene: TRBV3-1/TRBV3-2; j_gene: TRBJ2-1; d_gene: -; CDR3aa: CASSQPTRTGGNEQFF; CDR3nt: TGTGCCAGCAGCCAACCGACTAGGACTGGAGGCAATGAGCAGTTCTTC
abundance: -; v_gene: TRBV5-5; j_gene: TRBJ2-7; d_gene: TRBD1; CDR3aa: CASSFLTGTGSHEQYF; CDR3nt: TGTGCCAGCAGCTTTTTAACCGGGACAGGGAGCCACGAGCAGTACTTC
abundance: -; v_gene: TRBV10-3; j_gene: TRBJ1-1; d_gene: TRBD1; CDR3aa: CAIRRQGPMNTEAFF; CDR3nt: TGTGCCATCAGACGACAGGGCCCCATGAACACTGAAGCTTTCTTT
abundance: -; v_gene: TRBV11-1; j_gene: TRBJ2-1; d_gene: -; CDR3aa: CASSLGRGGREQFF; CDR3nt: TGTGCCAGCAGCTTAGGACGAGGCGGTCGGGAGCAGTTCTTC
abundance: -; v_gene: TRBV4-3; j_gene: TRBJ1-2; d_gene: -; CDR3aa: CASSQDSFNYGYTF; CDR3nt: TGCGCCAGCAGCCAAGATTCATTCAACTATGGCTACACCTTC
abundance: -; v_gene: TRBV2; j_gene: TRBJ1-1; d_gene: TRBD1; CDR3aa: CASSRSGGRTEAFF; CDR3nt: TGTGCCAGTAGCAGGTCAGGGGGCAGGACTGAAGCTTTCTTT
abundance: -; v_gene: TRBV30; j_gene: TRBJ1-5; d_gene: -; CDR3aa: CAWSVLGNQPQHF; CDR3nt: TGTGCCTGGAGTGTACTGGGCAATCAGCCCCAGCATTTT
abundance: -; v_gene: TRBV28; j_gene: TRBJ1-2; d_gene: -; CDR3aa: CASSLRTDALGYTF; CDR3nt: TGTGCCAGCAGTTTAAGGACAGATGCTTTGGGCTACACCTTC
abundance: -; v_gene: TRBV12-3/TRBV12-4; j_gene: TRBJ2-4; d_gene: -; CDR3aa: CASSSGRRGQYF; CDR3nt: TGTGCCAGCTCCTCCGGGCGGCGGGGTCAGTACTTC
abundance: once; v_gene: TRBV21-1; j_gene: TRBJ2-7; d_gene: -; CDR3aa: CASSKEHPGTGGHEQYF; CDR3nt: TGTGCCAGCAGCAAGGAACACCCCGGGACAGGGGGCCACGAGCAGTACTTC
abundance: -; v_gene: TRBV28; j_gene: TRBJ1-2; d_gene: -; CDR3aa: CASSLTGNYGYTF; CDR3nt: TGTGCCAGCAGTTTAACAGGGAACTATGGCTACACCTTC
abundance: -; v_gene: TRBV15; j_gene: TRBJ2-7; d_gene: -; CDR3aa: CATSRDSTYEQYF; CDR3nt: TGTGCCACCAGCAGGGACAGTACCTACGAGCAGTACTTC
abundance: -; v_gene: TRBV29-1; j_gene: TRBJ1-2; d_gene: -; CDR3aa: CSVRAGEPLLGYTF; CDR3nt: TGCAGCGTTCGTGCGGGTGAGCCCTTGCTTGGCTACACCTTC
abundance: few; v_gene: TRBV4-3; j_gene: TRBJ2-1; d_gene: TRBD2; CDR3aa: CASSQDQGTSGRLKQFF; CDR3nt: TGCGCCAGCAGCCAAGATCAAGGGACTAGCGGGAGATTGAAGCAGTTCTTC
abundance: few; v_gene: TRBV4-3; j_gene: TRBJ1-5; d_gene: -; CDR3aa: CASSQEVSWRSNQPQHF; CDR3nt: TGCGCCAGCAGCCAAGAGGTTAGCTGGAGGAGCAATCAGCCCCAGCATTTT
abundance: -; v_gene: TRBV27; j_gene: TRBJ2-3; d_gene: TRBD1; CDR3aa: CASSFDWRGTGPTDTQYF; CDR3nt: TGTGCCAGCAGTTTCGATTGGCGAGGGACAGGGCCCACAGATACGCAGTATTTT
abundance: few; v_gene: TRBV5-1; j_gene: TRBJ2-1; d_gene: -; CDR3aa: CASSFDRNPYNEQFF; CDR3nt: TGCGCCAGCAGCTTCGACAGGAATCCCTACAATGAGCAGTTCTTC
abundance: -; v_gene: TRBV29-1; j_gene: TRBJ2-7; d_gene: TRBD1; CDR3aa: CSAAGDRDRGEQYF; CDR3nt: TGCAGCGCCGCGGGGGACAGGGACCGGGGCGAGCAGTACTTC
abundance: -; v_gene: TRBV28; j_gene: TRBJ2-3; d_gene: TRBD2; CDR3aa: CASSLLAEWGTDTQYF; CDR3nt: TGTGCCAGCAGTTTACTAGCGGAGTGGGGCACAGATACGCAGTATTTT
abundance: -; v_gene: TRBV2; j_gene: TRBJ1-5; d_gene: -; CDR3aa: CASSESLPPQHF; CDR3nt: TGTGCCAGCAGTGAGAGTCTTCCGCCCCAGCATTTT
abundance: -; v_gene: TRBV5-1; j_gene: TRBJ2-1; d_gene: TRBD1; CDR3aa: CASSRGSRQGYNEQFF; CDR3nt: TGCGCCAGCAGCCGGGGGTCGCGACAGGGGTACAATGAGCAGTTCTTC
abundance: -; v_gene: TRBV28; j_gene: TRBJ2-7; d_gene: -; CDR3aa: CASSLGGTPSYEQYF; CDR3nt: TGTGCCAGCAGTTTAGGCGGGACTCCCTCCTACGAGCAGTACTTC
abundance: -; v_gene: TRBV28; j_gene: TRBJ2-7; d_gene: -; CDR3aa: CASSSASTQDYEQYF; CDR3nt: TGTGCCAGCAGTTCGGCGTCTACCCAGGACTACGAGCAGTACTTC
abundance: once; v_gene: TRBV3-1/TRBV3-2; j_gene: TRBJ1-2; d_gene: TRBD1; CDR3aa: CASSQDRTYWTGTYGYTF; CDR3nt: TGTGCCAGCAGCCAAGATCGAACCTATTGGACAGGAACCTATGGCTACACCTTC
abundance: -; v_gene: TRBV24-1; j_gene: TRBJ2-3; d_gene: TRBD2; CDR3aa: CATSEGGRSSLYTDTQYF; CDR3nt: TGTGCCACCAGTGAGGGCGGGAGGAGTTCTCTCTACACAGATACGCAGTATTTT
abundance: -; v_gene: TRBV30; j_gene: TRBJ2-1; d_gene: TRBD1; CDR3aa: CAWDPGQGGNEQFF; CDR3nt: TGTGCCTGGGATCCGGGACAGGGCGGCAATGAGCAGTTCTTC
abundance: -; v_gene: TRBV11-2; j_gene: TRBJ1-1; d_gene: TRBD1; CDR3aa: CASSFNRGRGGQPEAFF; CDR3nt: TGTGCCAGCAGCTTCAACAGGGGGCGCGGGGGTCAGCCTGAAGCTTTCTTT
abundance: once; v_gene: TRBV3-1/TRBV3-2; j_gene: TRBJ1-5; d_gene: TRBD1; CDR3aa: CASSQQTGGHNQPQHF; CDR3nt: TGTGCCAGCAGCCAACAGACAGGGGGGCACAATCAGCCCCAGCATTTT
abundance: -; v_gene: TRBV7-9; j_gene: TRBJ1-1; d_gene: -; CDR3aa: CASSLVDRGGTEAFF; CDR3nt: TGTGCCAGCAGCTTAGTCGATAGGGGGGGCACTGAAGCTTTCTTT
abundance: -; v_gene: TRBV9; j_gene: TRBJ2-1; d_gene: TRBD2; CDR3aa: CASSGPAGVVNEQFF; CDR3nt: TGTGCCAGCAGCGGGCCGGCGGGGGTAGTTAATGAGCAGTTCTTC
abundance: -; v_gene: TRBV5-1; j_gene: TRBJ1-1; d_gene: TRBD1; CDR3aa: CASKMLAGQGTEAFF; CDR3nt: TGCGCCAGCAAAATGTTAGCGGGACAGGGAACTGAAGCTTTCTTT
abundance: few; v_gene: TRBV5-5; j_gene: TRBJ1-2; d_gene: TRBD1; CDR3aa: CASSLAGQNYGYTF; CDR3nt: TGTGCCAGCAGCTTGGCGGGACAGAACTATGGCTACACCTTC
abundance: -; v_gene: TRBV7-2; j_gene: TRBJ1-5; d_gene: -; CDR3aa: CASSLGGVRSNQPQHF; CDR3nt: TGTGCCAGCAGCTTAGGCGGGGTAAGGAGCAATCAGCCCCAGCATTTT
abundance: -; v_gene: TRBV18; j_gene: TRBJ1-4; d_gene: TRBD1; CDR3aa: CASSPGQGYEKLFF; CDR3nt: TGTGCCAGCTCTCCGGGACAGGGATATGAAAAACTGTTTTTT
abundance: -; v_gene: TRBV9; j_gene: TRBJ2-7; d_gene: TRBD1; CDR3aa: CASSPDRARYEQYF; CDR3nt: TGTGCCAGCAGCCCCGACAGGGCTCGCTACGAGCAGTACTTC
abundance: -; v_gene: TRBV11-2; j_gene: TRBJ2-1; d_gene: TRBD1; CDR3aa: CASGQGRNNEQFF; CDR3nt: TGTGCCAGCGGACAGGGGAGGAACAATGAGCAGTTCTTC
abundance: -; v_gene: TRBV28; j_gene: TRBJ2-5; d_gene: -; CDR3aa: CASSLIQQGFRETQYF; CDR3nt: TGTGCCAGCAGTTTAATCCAGCAGGGTTTTCGAGAGACCCAGTACTTC
abundance: -; v_gene: TRBV11-2; j_gene: TRBJ1-1; d_gene: -; CDR3aa: CASSLLVADTEAFF; CDR3nt: TGTGCCAGCAGCTTACTGGTAGCGGACACTGAAGCTTTCTTT
abundance: -; v_gene: TRBV5-1; j_gene: TRBJ1-1; d_gene: TRBD1; CDR3aa: CASSLADRTQNTEAFF; CDR3nt: TGCGCCAGCAGCTTGGCGGACAGGACCCAGAACACTGAAGCTTTCTTT
abundance: -; v_gene: TRBV4-3; j_gene: TRBJ2-2; d_gene: -; CDR3aa: CASSLRVGHTGELFF; CDR3nt: TGCGCCAGCAGCCTCAGGGTCGGACACACCGGGGAGCTGTTTTTT
abundance: -; v_gene: TRBV19; j_gene: TRBJ1-1; d_gene: -; CDR3aa: CASSMGAGRGDAEAFF; CDR3nt: TGTGCCAGTAGTATGGGTGCCGGCCGGGGGGACGCTGAAGCTTTCTTT
abundance: -; v_gene: TRBV7-8; j_gene: TRBJ1-5; d_gene: -; CDR3aa: CASSFTGNSNQPQHF; CDR3nt: TGTGCCAGCAGCTTCACAGGGAATAGCAATCAGCCCCAGCATTTT
abundance: -; v_gene: TRBV25-1; j_gene: TRBJ1-4; d_gene: -; CDR3aa: CASSALGQTNEKLFF; CDR3nt: TGTGCCAGCAGTGCCTTAGGACAGACTAATGAAAAACTGTTTTTT
abundance: once; v_gene: TRBV28; j_gene: TRBJ2-1; d_gene: -; CDR3aa: CASSLDGVNEQFF; CDR3nt: TGTGCCAGCAGTTTAGACGGGGTCAATGAGCAGTTCTTC
abundance: -; v_gene: TRBV19; j_gene: TRBJ1-5; d_gene: -; CDR3aa: CASSGQYSNQPQHF; CDR3nt: TGTGCCAGTAGTGGGCAGTATAGCAATCAGCCCCAGCATTTT
abundance: -; v_gene: TRBV18; j_gene: TRBJ2-6; d_gene: -; CDR3aa: CASSLVSGANVLTF; CDR3nt: TGTGCCAGCTCCCTTGTGTCTGGGGCCAACGTCCTGACTTTC
abundance: -; v_gene: TRBV5-1; j_gene: TRBJ2-1; d_gene: -; CDR3aa: CASSPHGGSYNEQFF; CDR3nt: TGCGCCAGCAGCCCTCACGGAGGCTCCTACAATGAGCAGTTCTTC
abundance: -; v_gene: TRBV4-3; j_gene: TRBJ1-2; d_gene: -; CDR3aa: CASSQDGSYGYTF; CDR3nt: TGCGCCAGCAGCCAAGATGGGAGCTATGGCTACACCTTC
abundance: -; v_gene: TRBV13; j_gene: TRBJ1-2; d_gene: -; CDR3aa: CASSSSQGANYGYTF; CDR3nt: TGTGCCAGCAGCTCATCACAGGGAGCTAACTATGGCTACACCTTC